This note documents a single TCR beta chain sequence. Its cognate antigen has yet to be identified. No base-level quality is on record; no much larger clone is a single base apart. The data derive from a study of blood T cells in healthy people across ages (dated by TCRdb to the mid-2010s). Broadly, across the study: Template switching captured roughly one uniquely barcoded TCR beta cDNA molecule per two T cells in model experiments. To avoid experimental bias, donors of different ages were randomly spread across the sequencing lanes. Four age groups were formed from the donors: young (average roughly 16 years), middle-aged (less than 40), aged (roughly 59) and long-lived (around 82). Using the same blood draw, the study looked at two additional independent replicas of 1 million unique cDNA reads for two donors, one aged 18 to 29 and the other aged 80 or older. Using deep sequencing normalized with unique cDNA molecular identifiers, the study measured how TCR beta repertoire diversity changes with age. Broad study findings and their caveats: Since profiling was done on bulk unsorted PBMCs, naive and antigen-experienced compartments could not be conclusively compared. The percentage of naive T cells measured by flow cytometry correlated strongly with observed TCR beta diversity. Because donor CMV infection status was unknown, age-related changes in expanded clonotypes were potentially confounded. Observed TCR beta diversity per million T cells fell roughly linearly with age, and a significant reduction was already apparent by age roughly 40. Compared with the aged group, more naive CD4+ T cells, fewer expanded clones and increased TCR diversity were shown by the long-lived group, suggesting age selection. Estimates of total diversity from one million sequenced T cells were regarded as lower bounds and underestimates.

The library came from 5' RACE. The instrument given in TCRdb is Illumina HiSeq 2500. The second PCR ran for roughly 6 to 11 cycles and used a J-beta primer mix along with a sample-barcoded 5' primer. A template-switch 5' adaptor carrying 12 random nucleotides introduced a unique molecular identifier onto each TCR beta cDNA molecule. Each sample yielded at least 2.5 million CDR3-containing paired-end reads. First-strand cDNA synthesis was performed from all RNA using the Mint cDNA synthesis kit, with priming by a TRBC-specific oligonucleotide. After uracil-DNA glycosylase treatment, a first 18-cycle PCR used universal primers M1SS and BC2_uni_R on all cDNA. The study's processing was this. Normalization of each sample was performed by random selection of 1 million high-quality reads, each carrying a distinct molecular identifier. Reads with shared molecular identifiers were discarded instead of being binned into consensus sequences. CDR3 identification, clonotype clustering and error correction used MiTCR with a Q25 quality threshold and the strictest error-elimination algorithm. A nonparametric unseen species model with Euler transformation was used to estimate a lower bound on total TCR beta diversity. The public reads were run again by TCRdb, first through fastp at Q25 and then through MiXCR, and only productive beta chains were kept. Every CDR3 protein is listed once, alongside the most common genes and DNA of its rows. These V and J calls are TCRdb output, not the study's own analysis. The sample contains 850,000 to 1,300,000 distinct CDR3 sequences, roughly 45% of them found a single time. About 19% of the sample is in the top ten clones.

Donors were a few dozen systemically healthy Caucasian individuals from Russia aged about 6 to 100 years. Roughly 10 milliliters of peripheral blood were drawn from each donor into EDTA-treated Vacutainer tubes. PBMCs were isolated by Ficoll-Paque density-gradient centrifugation, with at least 7 million obtained per sample. Total RNA, at least 6 micrograms per sample, was extracted from PBMCs with Trizol reagent. For every donor, an aliquot of PBMCs went through flow cytometry to measure the percentages of naive CD45RAhigh/CD27high T cells. Sequences SGHTA (CDR1) and FQGNSA (CDR2) are obtained from the germline V gene. CDR3 length: 15 amino acids, cysteine to phenylalanine. Just the 45-base CDR3 DNA is kept, in frame starting at base 1. V drops 5 bases and J drops 8 bases, leaving 16 bases in between.

This TCR was sampled from a woman aged 55-75 years in good health. Sequencing was done on a sample of blood. Recombination connected TRBV7-2 to TRBJ1-6, with TRBD1 as a weak D call on 5 bases. The CDR3 region has the sequence CASSPREGSDSPLHF. DNA sequence: TGTGCCAGCAGCCCCAGGGAGGGTAGTGATTCACCCCTCCACTTT. The full variable domain, completed from the reference TRBV7-2 and TRBJ1-6 proteins outside the CDR3, reads GAGVSQSPSNKVTEKGKDVELRCDPISGHTALYWYRQSLGQGLEFLIYFQGNSAPDKSGLPSDRFSAERTGGSVSTLTIQRTQQEDSAVYLCASSPREGSDSPLHFGNGTRLTVT.